This record covers a single TCR beta chain. What it recognizes is unknown. The primer mix had 60 Vbeta and 13 Jbeta primers. The protocol was immunoSEQ multiplex PCR, while the TCRdb copy is restricted to in-frame clones and leaves out a portion. This table has roughly 200,000 clones, 70% to 90% appearing once. The data originate from a study of cytomegalovirus exposure and HLA in healthy donors. Study-level results: Near-uniform donor sequencing depth was presumed by presence/absence analyses.

CDR1 is LNHDA and CDR2 is SQIVND in the germline V gene (reference sequence). The CDR3 loop spans 16 amino acids. V shed 3 bases and J shed 8 bases, with 20 bases lying between them. The source of this sequence is a woman between 45 and 65 years old in good health and CMV-seronegative. V usage is TRBV19 and J usage is TRBJ2-1; D remains ambiguous. Sequencing was done on a sample of PBMCs. The CDR3 DNA is TGTGCCAGTAGTATGAAGAGCGTACTCCAGTACTATGAGCAGTTCTTC. Protein product: CASSMKSVLQYYEQFF. Combining the CDR3 with reference TRBV19 and TRBJ2-1 gives the whole variable domain DGGITQSPKYLFRKEGQNVTLSCEQNLNHDAMYWYRQDPGQGLRLIYYSQIVNDFQKGDIAEGYSVSREKKESFPLTVTSAQKNPTAFYLCASSMKSVLQYYEQFFGPGTRLTVL.